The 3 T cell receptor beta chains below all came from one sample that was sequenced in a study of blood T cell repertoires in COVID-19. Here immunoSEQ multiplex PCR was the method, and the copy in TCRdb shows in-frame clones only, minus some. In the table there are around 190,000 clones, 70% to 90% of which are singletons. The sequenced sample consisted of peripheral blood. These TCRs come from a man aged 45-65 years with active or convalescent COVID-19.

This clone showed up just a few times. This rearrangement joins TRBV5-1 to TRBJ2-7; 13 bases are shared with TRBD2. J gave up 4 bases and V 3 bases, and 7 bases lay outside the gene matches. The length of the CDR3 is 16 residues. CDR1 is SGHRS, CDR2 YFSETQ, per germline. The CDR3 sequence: CASSSKLAGGPYEQYF. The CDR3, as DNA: TGCGCCAGCAGCTCAAAACTAGCGGGAGGGCCGTACGAGCAGTACTTC. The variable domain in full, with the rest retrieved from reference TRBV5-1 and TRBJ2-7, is KAGVTQTPRYLIKTRGQQVTLSCSPISGHRSVSWYQQTPGQGLQFLFEYFSETQRNKGNFPGRFSGRQFSNSRSEMNVSTLELGDSALYLCASSSKLAGGPYEQYFGPGTRLTVT.

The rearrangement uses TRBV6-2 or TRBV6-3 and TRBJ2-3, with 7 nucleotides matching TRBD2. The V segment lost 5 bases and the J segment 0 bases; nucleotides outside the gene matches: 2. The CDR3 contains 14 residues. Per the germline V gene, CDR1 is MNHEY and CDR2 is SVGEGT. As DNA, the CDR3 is TGTGCCAGCAGTCCACTAGCGAGCACAGATACGCAGTATTTT. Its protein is CASSPLASTDTQYF.

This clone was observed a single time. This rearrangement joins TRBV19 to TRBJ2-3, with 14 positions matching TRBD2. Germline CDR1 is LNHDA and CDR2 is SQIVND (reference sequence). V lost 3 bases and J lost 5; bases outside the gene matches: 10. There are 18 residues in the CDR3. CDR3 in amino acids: CASSIEGLAGGRKDTQYF. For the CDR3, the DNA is TGTGCCAGTAGTATTGAAGGACTAGCGGGGGGCCGGAAAGATACGCAGTATTTT.